Listed below are T cell receptor beta chains from one sample, sequenced in a study of T cells after yellow fever vaccination. TCRdb processed the 5' RACE reads anew with MiXCR; each CDR3 protein has one entry. The data show more than 350,000 distinct CDR3 sequences, with around a tenth seen just once and less than 20% held by the top ten. Specimen: PBMCs, collected on the day of the first yellow fever vaccination. Source of these receptors: a man aged 18 to 29 who received the YFV17D yellow fever vaccine. The conserved cysteine and the conserved F or W are not part of the CDR3 here. The order of the fields is V gene, CDR3 protein.

v_gene: TRBV4-1; CDR3aa: ASSQGNRALSEAF
v_gene: TRBV7-9; CDR3aa: ASSLVSSNQPQH
v_gene: TRBV4-3; CDR3aa: ASSQDLGQGGQPQH
v_gene: TRBV12-3/TRBV12-4; CDR3aa: ASSHRGLGTGELF
v_gene: TRBV7-9; CDR3aa: ASTDISYEQY
v_gene: TRBV5-1; CDR3aa: ASSTRTVGSINEQY
v_gene: TRBV5-1; CDR3aa: ASSPSGGARETQY
v_gene: TRBV12-3/TRBV12-4; CDR3aa: ASSRQGSGNQPQH
v_gene: TRBV27; CDR3aa: ASSYGDSDQPQH
v_gene: TRBV7-2; CDR3aa: ASSLWALAGGNEQF
v_gene: TRBV6-5; CDR3aa: ASSYRANGVNEQF
v_gene: TRBV25-1; CDR3aa: ASRRQHQETQY
v_gene: TRBV7-9; CDR3aa: ASSPGTVNNEQF
v_gene: TRBV7-2; CDR3aa: ASSFRDDADTQY
v_gene: TRBV18; CDR3aa: ASSPELSEAF
v_gene: TRBV7-2; CDR3aa: ASSASDRAQF
v_gene: TRBV4-2; CDR3aa: VSSQDGTGDGYGYT
v_gene: TRBV12-3/TRBV12-4; CDR3aa: ASSRTDGNQPQH
v_gene: TRBV7-8; CDR3aa: ASSLVTGLETQY
v_gene: TRBV10-3; CDR3aa: AISRGGTTDTQY
v_gene: TRBV19; CDR3aa: ATRLDGREWTQY
v_gene: TRBV6-1; CDR3aa: ASCHKAGAAYEQY
v_gene: TRBV3-1; CDR3aa: ATGSEKLF
v_gene: TRBV7-2; CDR3aa: ASSSRDRWEPQH
v_gene: TRBV2; CDR3aa: ASSAGSGGETQY
v_gene: TRBV11-2; CDR3aa: ASSLQGGGELF
v_gene: TRBV9; CDR3aa: ASSATLTGYEQY
v_gene: TRBV12-3/TRBV12-4; CDR3aa: ASSPPRVEEAF
v_gene: TRBV5-1; CDR3aa: ASKTEDGNTEAF
v_gene: TRBV11-2; CDR3aa: ASSFSGTGANEQF
v_gene: TRBV28; CDR3aa: ASSSRTFANTGELF
v_gene: TRBV29-1; CDR3aa: SVEDSGGPSDTQY
v_gene: TRBV7-9; CDR3aa: ASSFYASQETQY
v_gene: TRBV7-6; CDR3aa: ASSSKVYNEQF
v_gene: TRBV27; CDR3aa: AWGGPKQAANTGELF
v_gene: TRBV6-1; CDR3aa: ASSRFGSGNTIY
v_gene: TRBV5-1; CDR3aa: ASSSQGGGSSYEQY
v_gene: TRBV6-1; CDR3aa: ASSANGGGYTDTQY
v_gene: TRBV29-1; CDR3aa: SVDWAGGQETQY